Below, 29 T cell receptor beta chains from the same sample are listed, as sequenced in a study of blood T cells in healthy people across ages. The authors ran a second PCR of about 6 to 11 cycles using a sample-barcoded 5' primer and a J-beta primer mix. Using its own MiXCR run on the 5' RACE reads, TCRdb lists one record per CDR3 protein. The sample has 550,000 to 750,000 distinct CDR3 sequences, around 21% seen once. The sequencing input was blood. These receptors came from a man aged 70-80 years in good health.

The V gene is TRBV21-1, the J gene TRBJ2-7; the table's D call of TRBD2 was not tested on the DNA. TRBV21-1 represents a pseudogene. The CDR3 is 19 amino acids. This CDR3 reads CASSKDEGSAGGDYYEQYF. CDR3 coding DNA: TGTGCCAGCAGCAAAGATGAGGGCAGCGCTGGCGGGGACTACTACGAGCAGTACTTC.

V and J are TRBV4-1 and TRBJ2-3; 11 bases line up with TRBD2. Germline trimming cut 1 base from V and 2 bases from J; bases unmatched to any gene: 5. The CDR3 has 17 amino acids. Germline CDR1 and CDR2: MGHRA and YSYEKL. The CDR3 spells CASSQGLLAGVTDTQYF. CDR3 nucleotides: TGCGCCAGCAGCCAAGGTCTACTAGCGGGAGTCACAGATACGCAGTATTTT.

The V and J genes are TRBV3-1 and TRBJ2-3; 9 nucleotides line up with TRBD2. V trimming: 4 bases; J trimming: 4 bases; junction bases outside the gene matches: 6. The germline CDR1 and CDR2 sequences are LGHDT and YNNKEL (reference sequence). CDR3 size: 15 residues. CDR3 sequence reads: CASSLSSGMADTQYF. For the CDR3, the DNA is TGTGCCAGCAGCCTCTCTAGCGGGATGGCAGATACGCAGTATTTT.

This clonotype has more than one count but fewer than ten. The V gene is TRBV29-1, the J gene TRBJ2-3; tentative D call: TRBD2 (7 bases). V was pared by 3 bases and J by 2 bases, with 18 bases between. The CDR3 is made up of 16 amino acids. Looked up from germline, CDR1 is SQVTM and CDR2 is ANQGSEA. The CDR3 bases are TGCAGCGTTGAGGGGGCTAGCGGCCTCTCCACAGATACGCAGTATTTT. Translating it yields CSVEGASGLSTDTQYF.

The gene calls are TRBV20-1 and TRBJ2-4; the match to TRBD1 covers 9 bases. This CDR3 region has 13 residues. In germline, CDR1 is DFQATT, CDR2 SNEGSKA (reference sequence). Germline trimming cut 3 bases from V and 6 bases from J; bases unmatched to any gene: 3. The CDR3 loop reads CSARTGGRNIQYF. CDR3 nucleotides: TGCAGTGCTAGGACAGGGGGTAGAAACATTCAGTACTTC.

This clonotype was detected a few times. This chain uses TRBV12-3 or TRBV12-4 with TRBJ2-3, with TRBD2 matching over 12 bases. The CDR3 length is 17 residues. J was trimmed by 3 bases and V by 4 bases; bases with no gene match: 8. The CDR3 DNA reads as TGTGCCAGCAGTTGGTCTAGCGGGAGGGTCAGGACAGATACGCAGTATTTT. As protein: CASSWSSGRVRTDTQYF.

This clonotype was observed a few times. The chain is built from TRBV2 and TRBJ1-2; D is possibly TRBD1 (5 bases). Germline values: CDR1 SNHLY, CDR2 FYNNEI. The CDR3 totals 14 residues. The V end lost 2 bases, the J end lost 5 bases, and 12 bases lay between the germline ends. This CDR3 is CASSERRDLYGYTF. The DNA of the CDR3 is TGTGCCAGCAGTGAAAGGCGGGACCTATATGGCTACACCTTC.

This clonotype came up a few times. One junction end disagrees with the germline gene, perhaps due to a read error. This CDR3 reads CASSLWPGLGGLETQYF. The CDR3 region has the DNA TGTGCCAGCAGTCTATGGCCGGGACTTGGCGGCCTGGAGACCCAGTACTTC. This chain connects TRBV28 to TRBJ2-1, with D perhaps TRBD2 (6 bases). The better agreement between TRBJ2-5 and the DNA end casts doubt on the J call. The CDR3 has 17 amino acids. Germline V gene lookup returns CDR1 MDHEN and CDR2 SYDVKM.

This clonotype was observed a few times. The V and J genes are TRBV2 and TRBJ2-7, with D uncertain. The V end lost 6 bases, the J end lost 5 bases, and 11 bases lay between the germline ends. Per the germline V gene, CDR1 is SNHLY and CDR2 is FYNNEI. The length of the CDR3 is 12 residues. Written as DNA, the CDR3 is TGTGCCAGCAGAATAAGGTCCCACGAGCAGTACTTC. Its translation: CASRIRSHEQYF.

This clonotype was seen at least ten times. This chain connects TRBV3-1 to TRBJ2-2; TRBD1 matches 9 bases. The germline CDR1 and CDR2 sequences are LGHDT and YNNKEL (reference sequence). The CDR3 consists of 15 residues. V gave up 4 bases and J gave up 1 base; unmatched junction bases: 1. CDR3 residues: CASSRGQGNTGELFF. CDR3 in DNA: TGTGCCAGCAGCCGGGGACAGGGGAACACCGGGGAGCTGTTTTTT.

With regard to this clonotype: The conserved phenylalanine or tryptophan is not found at the CDR3 terminus, so this likely reflects a read error. This chain uses TRBV12-3 or TRBV12-4 with TRBJ2-3; a weak D match, TRBD2 (5 bases). The CDR3 runs to 14 residues. The CDR3 is CASSLGEGTDAQYS. In DNA form, the CDR3 reads TGTGCCAGCAGCCTAGGAGAGGGCACAGATGCGCAGTATTCT.

This clonotype was counted between two and nine times. The rearrangement links TRBV4-1 to TRBJ2-1; D may be TRBD2 (6 bases). Germline values: CDR1 MGHRA, CDR2 YSYEKL. Trimming shortened V by 2 bases and J by 0 bases, and 14 bases separated the two germline ends. The CDR3 has 17 residues. Here the CDR3 reads CASSQNLATPSYNEQFF. In DNA form, the CDR3 reads TGCGCCAGCAGCCAAAATCTAGCGACCCCCTCCTACAATGAGCAGTTCTTC.

This clonotype was counted only a few times. V and J are TRBV4-1 and TRBJ2-2; 9 nucleotides agree with TRBD1. V gave up 4 bases and J gave up 4 bases; unmatched junction bases: 4. The CDR3 is made up of 15 amino acids. Germline V lookup: CDR1 MGHRA, CDR2 YSYEKL. CDR3 in amino acids: CASSRPTGGTGELFF. The CDR3 DNA reads TGCGCCAGCAGCCGACCGACAGGGGGCACCGGGGAGCTGTTTTTT.

This clonotype was seen at least ten times. The rearrangement uses TRBV20-1 and TRBJ2-7; 9 bases are shared with TRBD1. The CDR3 totals 15 residues. J was trimmed by 1 base and V by 2 bases; bases with no gene match: 6. Germline CDR1 is DFQATT and CDR2 is SNEGSKA (reference sequence). CDR3 loop: CSARRGQGASYEQYF. Written as DNA, the CDR3 is TGCAGTGCTAGAAGGGGACAGGGAGCTTCCTACGAGCAGTACTTC.

This chain connects TRBV6-1 to TRBJ2-2; either TRBD1 or TRBD2 may supply D (5 bases each). This CDR3 spans 14 amino acids. The germline gives CDR1 MNHNS, CDR2 SASEGT. Between the trimmed V and J ends, which lost 7 bases and 6 bases, there was a span of 15 bases. The CDR3 sequence is CASTHGGYAGELFF. CDR3 coding DNA: TGTGCCAGCACTCATGGGGGATACGCCGGGGAGCTGTTTTTT.

CDR3 sequence (DNA): TGTGCCAGCAGCTTAGCCTTTAGGACAAAAGAGACCCAGTACTTC. Protein sequence: CASSLAFRTKETQYF. The V and J genes are TRBV11-2 and TRBJ2-5, with a possible D match to TRBD1 (5 bases). V lost 1 base to trimming and J lost 3 bases, with 12 bases between them. Germline V gene data show CDR1 as SGHAT and CDR2 as FQNNGV. This CDR3 is 15 amino acids long.

This clonotype turned up a few times. The chain has TRBV15 and TRBJ1-4; weak D call: TRBD1 (6 bases). V was trimmed by 3 bases and J by 8 bases, leaving 13 bases between them. The CDR3 totals 14 residues. Germline CDR1 is LNHNV and CDR2 is YYDKDF (reference sequence). The CDR3 coding sequence is TGTGCCACCAGCAGTGCAGGGGAGCTCGAAAAACTGTTTTTT. This encodes CATSSAGELEKLFF. Using reference TRBV15 and TRBJ1-4 for the parts outside the CDR3, the full variable domain is DAMVIQNPRYQVTQFGKPVTLSCSQTLNHNVMYWYQQKSSQAPKLLFHYYDKDFNNEADTPDNFQSRRPNTSFCFLDIRSPGLGDTAMYLCATSSAGELEKLFFGSGTQLSVL.

V gene TRBV4-2 combines with J gene TRBJ2-5, with 9 positions matching TRBD2. Losses at the gene ends were 0 bases for V and 5 bases for J; bases not matched to a gene: 4. The CDR3 runs to 15 residues. Germline assignment: CDR1 LGHNA and CDR2 YNFKEQ. The CDR3 DNA sequence: TGTGCCAGCAGCCAAGATCTAGCGGGATATGAGACCCAGTACTTC. Its translation: CASSQDLAGYETQYF.

The rearrangement uses TRBV5-1 and TRBJ1-2, with D possibly matching TRBD1 (6 bases). Between the trimmed V and J ends, which lost 4 bases and 7 bases, there was a span of 11 bases. Germline V gene sequence: CDR1 SGHRS, CDR2 YFSETQ. This CDR3 contains 12 residues. CDR3 loop: CASSIQGSGYTF. The CDR3 nucleotides read TGCGCCAGCAGCATACAGGGTTCTGGCTACACCTTC.

This clonotype was found many times. This chain links TRBV4-1 with TRBJ1-4, with D maybe TRBD1 (5 bases). The germline CDR1 and CDR2 sequences are MGHRA and YSYEKL. Trimming cost V 7 bases and J 8 bases, with 20 bases left between them. This CDR3 has 15 amino acids. The DNA of the CDR3 is TGCGCCAGCACCTCCAAGGATGGGGGAGGAGAAAAACTGTTTTTT. This codes for CASTSKDGGGEKLFF.

This clonotype turned up a few times. This chain uses TRBV28 with TRBJ2-1, with D unresolved. Germline V gene sequence: CDR1 MDHEN, CDR2 SYDVKM. Trimming shortened V by 6 bases and J by 2 bases, and 11 bases separated the two germline ends. There are 14 residues in the CDR3. CDR3 protein: CASSSFRAYNEQFF. CDR3 bases: TGTGCCAGCAGCTCATTCCGGGCCTACAATGAGCAGTTCTTC.

This chain connects TRBV12-3 or TRBV12-4 to TRBJ1-1; the D is unclear. CDR3 size: 14 residues. Trimming took off 3 bases at V and 1 base at J, with 9 bases between the two ends. The CDR3 here is CASSFRSQNTEAFF. The CDR3 nucleotides read TGTGCCAGCAGTTTTCGCAGCCAGAACACTGAAGCTTTCTTT.

The chain uses TRBV20-1 and TRBJ2-3; D is undetermined. Between the trimmed V and J ends, which lost 5 bases and 2 bases, there was a span of 8 bases. The CDR3 is made up of 12 amino acids. CDR1 and CDR2 (germline): DFQATT, SNEGSKA (reference sequence). The CDR3 DNA follows: TGCAGTGCTTTTAGGTTCACAGATACGCAGTATTTT. It specifies CSAFRFTDTQYF.

V usage is TRBV4-1 and J usage is TRBJ2-1; TRBD2 might be the D (6 bases). The CDR3 contains 15 residues. The germline V gene has CDR1 MGHRA and CDR2 YSYEKL. V gave up 1 base and J gave up 2 bases, with 9 bases separating them. The CDR3: CASSQGGGAYNEQFF. Written as DNA, the CDR3 is TGCGCCAGCAGCCAAGGTGGCGGGGCCTACAATGAGCAGTTCTTC.

The rearrangement links TRBV11-2 to TRBJ2-5, with 10 bases identical to TRBD2. The J call may not be correct, given that the DNA end is closer to TRBJ2-7. From germline, CDR1 is SGHAT and CDR2 FQNNGV. This CDR3 comprises 17 residues. Here the CDR3 reads CASSLGPTSGNSYEQYF. Here the CDR3 DNA reads TGTGCCAGCAGCTTAGGACCAACTAGCGGGAACTCCTACGAGCAGTACTTC.

There are a few counts of this clonotype. The chain is built from TRBV3-1 and TRBJ2-5; no reliable D call. With the DNA end fitting TRBJ2-7 better, the J assignment may be wrong. CDR1 is LGHDT, CDR2 YNNKEL, per germline (reference sequence). This CDR3 comprises 14 residues. In DNA form, the CDR3 reads TGTGCCAGCAGCCAAAATGGAGACTCCTACGAGCAGTACTTC. Protein product: CASSQNGDSYEQYF.

The DNA of the CDR3 is TGTGCCAGCAGCCCTCTCCCGGGACTAGCGGGTCCTTCTGGGGCCAACGTCCTGACTTTC. Amino acids: CASSPLPGLAGPSGANVLTF. The chain links TRBV7-9 to TRBJ2-6; TRBD2 matches 12 bases. CDR1 and CDR2 (germline): SEHNR, FQNEAQ (reference sequence). The CDR3 sequence is 20 residues long. The ends lost 5 bases at V and 1 base at J; junction bases unmatched: 12.

The V and J genes are TRBV5-5 and TRBJ2-5; possibly TRBD2 for D (5 bases). V lost 1 base and J 4 bases, leaving 14 bases between the germline ends. The CDR3 runs 15 residues. Looked up from germline, CDR1 is SGHKS and CDR2 is YYEKEE (reference sequence). For the CDR3, the DNA is TGTGCCAGCAGCTTGTCGGAACCTGGAGGAGAGACCCAGTACTTC. This gives the protein CASSLSEPGGETQYF.

This chain connects TRBV5-1 to TRBJ1-2, with 10 bases fitting TRBD1. This CDR3 region has 14 residues. The germline gives CDR1 SGHRS, CDR2 YFSETQ. Germline trimming cut 6 bases from V and 2 bases from J; bases unmatched to any gene: 4. The CDR3 loop is CASTPGQGNYGYTF. The CDR3 DNA sequence: TGCGCCAGCACCCCGGGACAGGGGAACTATGGCTACACCTTC.